The rows below give T cell receptor beta chains drawn from one sample of a study of T cell responses to AZD1222 COVID-19 vaccine. Method: immunoSEQ multiplex PCR; TCRdb's copy keeps in-frame clones and lacks some. This table has 150,000 to 200,000 clones, roughly 93% appearing once. The sample in question was peripheral blood, obtained on day 0 of AZD1222 vaccination. The receptor source for this set is an adult in good health. The CDR3 runs from the conserved cysteine through the conserved F or W. Each record gives: D gene, V gene, clone size, J gene, CDR3 protein, CDR3 DNA. D genes are given only for firm matches. Size values are once, few and many counts, or a class for expanded clones, and some rows have none.

NA	TRBV6-5	NA	TRBJ1-4	CASSLAINEKLFF	TGTGCCAGCAGTCTAGCTATTAACGAAAAACTGTTTTTT
NA	TRBV6-5	NA	TRBJ1-1	CASSLGLDTEAFF	TGTGCCAGCAGCCTCGGGCTAGACACTGAAGCTTTCTTT
NA	TRBV6-1	NA	TRBJ1-4	CASSEDPGQEKLFF	TGTGCCAGCAGTGAAGACCCAGGGCAAGAAAAACTGTTTTTT
NA	TRBV10-3	NA	TRBJ1-2	CAISGQDHGYTF	TGTGCCATCAGCGGTCAAGATCACGGCTACACCTTC
NA	TRBV11-2	once	TRBJ1-2	CATRIGRHTF	TGTGCCACCCGGATTGGGCGCCACACCTTC
NA	TRBV4-1	NA	TRBJ1-1	CASSQVENRLMDTEAFF	TGCGCCAGCAGCCAGGTAGAAAACAGGTTAATGGACACTGAAGCTTTCTTT
NA	TRBV3-1/TRBV3-2	few	TRBJ1-1	CASSQVRLTEAFF	TGTGCCAGCAGCCAAGTTCGTCTCACTGAAGCTTTCTTT
TRBD1	TRBV6-1	once	TRBJ1-2	CASSEQSWVDRGNYGYTF	TGTGCCAGCAGTGAACAGTCCTGGGTGGACAGGGGAAACTATGGCTACACCTTC
NA	TRBV6-5	NA	TRBJ1-1	CASSYRRGGAFF	TGTGCCAGCAGTTACCGTAGGGGTGGAGCTTTCTTT
NA	TRBV6-1	NA	TRBJ2-7	CASSESYEQYF	TGTGCCAGCAGTGAATCCTACGAGCAGTACTTC
NA	TRBV3-1/TRBV3-2	once	TRBJ2-1	CASSPWAGGNEQFF	TGTGCCAGCAGTCCGTGGGCCGGCGGCAATGAGCAGTTCTTC
NA	TRBV10-3	NA	TRBJ1-5	CAISGRRADQPQHF	TGTGCCATCAGTGGGAGAAGGGCTGATCAGCCCCAGCATTTT
NA	TRBV6-5	NA	TRBJ2-7	CASSMDRNYEQYF	TGTGCCAGCAGCATGGACAGAAACTACGAGCAGTACTTC
TRBD1	TRBV5-6	NA	TRBJ2-1	CASSPGTGTEQFF	TGTGCCAGCAGCCCCGGGACAGGGACTGAGCAGTTCTTC
NA	TRBV4-2	NA	TRBJ2-1	CASSQRPSGEQFF	TGTGCCAGCAGCCAACGCCCGTCTGGTGAGCAGTTCTTC
NA	TRBV2	NA	TRBJ1-2	CASVQGPSSNYGYTF	TGTGCCAGCGTCCAGGGTCCGTCTTCTAACTATGGCTACACCTTC
NA	TRBV6-2/TRBV6-3	NA	TRBJ1-1	CASSYGSHTEAFF	TGTGCCAGCAGTTACGGCAGTCACACTGAAGCTTTCTTT
TRBD1	TRBV28	NA	TRBJ1-4	CASSIPGQRNEKLFF	TGTGCCAGCAGCATTCCGGGACAGAGGAATGAAAAACTGTTTTTT
NA	TRBV2	NA	TRBJ1-5	CASSASTSNQPQHF	TGTGCCAGCAGCGCCTCTACTAGCAATCAGCCCCAGCATTTT
NA	TRBV27	NA	TRBJ1-1	CASSFSGPNTEAFF	TGTGCCAGCAGTTTCTCAGGGCCGAACACTGAAGCTTTCTTT
NA	TRBV5-1	NA	TRBJ1-1	CASSAIVHPNTEAFF	TGCGCCAGCAGCGCCATCGTCCACCCGAACACTGAAGCTTTCTTT
NA	TRBV28	NA	TRBJ1-6	CASSYEQATFHF	TGTGCCAGCAGTTATGAACAGGCCACATTCCACTTT
NA	TRBV7-9	NA	TRBJ2-7	CASSSGQINYEQYF	TGTGCCAGCAGCTCGGGGCAGATAAACTACGAGCAGTACTTC
NA	TRBV5-7	NA	TRBJ1-1	CASSPGTEAFF	TGTGCCAGCAGCCCTGGGACAGAAGCTTTCTTT
NA	TRBV7-9	NA	TRBJ1-5	CASSLGFEGKSNQPQHF	TGTGCCAGCAGCTTAGGTTTCGAAGGGAAAAGCAATCAGCCCCAGCATTTT
NA	TRBV27	once	TRBJ1-2	CASSLVPGNYGYTF	TGTGCCAGCAGTTTAGTTCCAGGGAACTATGGCTACACCTTC
NA	TRBV6-2/TRBV6-3	NA	TRBJ2-1	CASSYSLQYNEQFF	TGTGCCAGCAGTTACTCCCTCCAGTACAATGAGCAGTTCTTC
NA	TRBV30	NA	TRBJ1-1	CAWSATGRGTEAFF	TGTGCCTGGAGTGCGACGGGGAGGGGCACTGAAGCTTTCTTT
NA	TRBV18	once	TRBJ2-1	CASSPSGGRQFF	TGTGCCAGCTCACCAAGTGGGGGGAGGCAGTTCTTC
NA	TRBV10-1	NA	TRBJ1-3	CASAGDSGNTIYF	TGCGCCAGTGCGGGAGACTCTGGAAACACCATATATTTT
NA	TRBV6-5	NA	TRBJ2-5	CASSPPVQETQYF	TGTGCCAGCAGTCCGCCCGTCCAAGAGACCCAGTACTTC
NA	TRBV6-1	NA	TRBJ1-4	CASSEPDGATNEKLFF	TGTGCCAGCAGTGAACCTGACGGAGCAACTAATGAAAAACTGTTTTTT
NA	TRBV30	NA	TRBJ1-4	CAWSVVITASNEKLFF	TGTGCCTGGAGTGTAGTCATAACAGCAAGTAATGAAAAACTGTTTTTT